The rows below give T cell receptor beta chains drawn from one sample of a study of T-cell memory formation after mild COVID-19. TCRdb fed the 5' RACE reads into MiXCR, producing one record per CDR3 protein. Altogether around 340,000 distinct CDR3 sequences are present, about a sixth being singletons, with the ten largest covering about 22%. The specimen sequenced was PBMCs or a T cell subset sorted from them (not recorded which). These receptors all stem from a man aged 18 to 35 who had mild COVID-19 (a few samples of this study predate the infection). Cell type and time point are not known. Each CDR3 is given with its conserved first and last residue. D genes are given only for firm matches. Size tells how often a clone was seen (once, few, many) or the class of an expanded clone, and some rows leave it out.

V	D	J	size	DNA	CDR3
TRBV4-3	TRBD1	TRBJ1-2	few	TGCGCCAGCAGCCAAGACTACAGGGGGGATGGCTACACCTTC	CASSQDYRGDGYTF
TRBV27	TRBD1	TRBJ2-3	.	TGTGCCAGCAGTAGCCGGACAGGGGCTACGCGGTATTTT	CASSSRTGATRYF
TRBV10-2	.	TRBJ1-5	few	TGCGCCAGCAGTGAAGCGGCTGCTAGCAATCAGCCCCAGCATTTT	CASSEAAASNQPQHF
TRBV10-2	.	TRBJ2-5	few	TGCGCCAGCAGTGAGAAGGGCAGGGCCCAAGAGACCCAGTACTTC	CASSEKGRAQETQYF
TRBV9	TRBD2	TRBJ2-3	.	TGTGACAGCAGCGCCAGCGGGGGGCCCACAGATACGCAGTATTTT	CDSSASGGPTDTQYF
TRBV7-9	TRBD1	TRBJ1-4	.	TGTGCCAGCAGCTTCGGGACAGTGGTGGTTGAAAAACTGTTTTTT	CASSFGTVVVEKLFF
TRBV28	TRBD1	TRBJ1-5	.	TGTGCCAGCAGCCCCTCCGGGACAGGGAGAGGTCAGCCCCAGCATTTT	CASSPSGTGRGQPQHF
TRBV6-2/TRBV6-3	.	TRBJ1-2	.	TGTGCCAGCAGTTTTGCCGACAGCGGATACTATGGCTACACCTTC	CASSFADSGYYGYTF
TRBV6-6	TRBD1	TRBJ1-2	.	TGTGCCAGCAGTTACCCAGGGGGCGCTGGCTACACCTTC	CASSYPGGAGYTF
TRBV20-1	.	TRBJ2-5	many	TGCAGTGCGAGTGGGTCGCTCGGGCGGACCCAGTACTTC	CSASGSLGRTQYF
TRBV20-1	.	TRBJ2-7	.	TGCAGTGCTACATACCCGGGACACCTGACCGCATACGAGCAGTACTTC	CSATYPGHLTAYEQYF
TRBV7-2	.	TRBJ2-5	many	TGCGCCAGCAGCTTGAATCAAGAGACCCAGTACTTC	CASSLNQETQYF
TRBV9	.	TRBJ2-2	.	TGTGCCAGCAGCTTAAGCCGGGGGGCCACCGGGGAGCTGTTTTTT	CASSLSRGATGELFF
TRBV11-2	.	TRBJ2-3	few	TGTGCCAGCAGCTCCGGTGGAGGGGTGGCAGATACGCAGTATTTT	CASSSGGGVADTQYF
TRBV7-2	TRBD2	TRBJ2-1	.	TGTGCCAGCAGATGGACTAGCGGGGGACTCTACAATGAGCAGTTCTTC	CASRWTSGGLYNEQFF
TRBV20-1	TRBD2	TRBJ2-3	.	TGCAGTGCTAGGAGGACTAGCGGGGGGATGAGGAATACGCAGTATTTT	CSARRTSGGMRNTQYF
TRBV6-5	TRBD1	TRBJ2-7	.	TGTGCCAGCGCGAGGGCCATTGGGACAGGCTACGAGCAGTACTTC	CASARAIGTGYEQYF
TRBV6-2/TRBV6-3	.	TRBJ2-6	.	TGTGCCAGCAGTTACGTTCACTCTGGGGCCAACGTCCTGACTTTC	CASSYVHSGANVLTF
TRBV6-5	.	TRBJ1-1	.	TGTGCCAGCAGTTACTCGATGAACACTGAAGCTTTCTTT	CASSYSMNTEAFF
TRBV19	.	TRBJ2-5	.	TGTGCCAGTAGCCCCGAAAGGGAGACCCAGTACTTC	CASSPERETQYF
TRBV28	TRBD2	TRBJ2-3	once	TGTGCCAGCAGTTTGACTAGCGGGGCCCCCGGGGGTACGCAGTATTTT	CASSLTSGAPGGTQYF
TRBV24-1	.	TRBJ1-5	.	TGTGCCACCAGTGACCACACGACAGGCCTCAATCAGCCCCAGCATTTT	CATSDHTTGLNQPQHF
TRBV7-2	.	TRBJ2-3	.	TGTGCCAGCAGCGACAGGTATACGCAGTATTTT	CASSDRYTQYF
TRBV5-1	TRBD2	TRBJ2-3	few	TGCGCCAGCAGCAAGACTAGCGGTTATGTCGATACGCAGTATTTT	CASSKTSGYVDTQYF
TRBV7-9	TRBD1	TRBJ2-5	.	TGTGCCAGCAGCCAGGGGACAGGGTCGCAAGAGACCCAGTACTTC	CASSQGTGSQETQYF
TRBV20-1	.	TRBJ2-1	.	TGCAGTGCTAGGGCCCCAGGGTGGAGGGATGAGCAGTTCTTC	CSARAPGWRDEQFF
TRBV6-2/TRBV6-3	.	TRBJ1-2	.	TGTGCCAGCTGCAACGCCCGTAACTATGGCTACACCTTC	CASCNARNYGYTF
TRBV7-2	.	TRBJ1-2	few	TGTGCCAGCAGCTCCAGGTTAGGCCAGGGGCACGGCTACACCTTC	CASSSRLGQGHGYTF
TRBV7-2	.	TRBJ1-5	.	TGTGCCAGCAGCTTAAGGGACGGACAGCAGCATTTT	CASSLRDGQQHF
TRBV4-3	TRBD1	TRBJ1-3	.	TGCGCCAGCAGCCAAACGTACAGGGGTCGCTCTGGAAACACCATATATTTT	CASSQTYRGRSGNTIYF
TRBV4-1	TRBD1	TRBJ2-7	.	TGCGCCAGCAGCCCCCTATCCGGGACAGGGGTTTACGAGCAGTACTTC	CASSPLSGTGVYEQYF
TRBV7-2	.	TRBJ1-1	.	TGTGCCAGCAGTCCTTCATGGGAGGTCTCTGAAGCTTTCTTT	CASSPSWEVSEAFF
TRBV10-3	.	TRBJ1-1	.	TGTGCCATCAGACTGGAAGCTTTCTTT	CAIRLEAFF
TRBV5-1	.	TRBJ2-5	many	TGCGCCAGCAGCCCCGACAGAGCGGGAGAGACCCAGTACTTC	CASSPDRAGETQYF
TRBV19	TRBD1	TRBJ1-1	many	TGTGCCAGTAGTCGACGGACAGGGAACACTGAAGCTTTCTTT	CASSRRTGNTEAFF